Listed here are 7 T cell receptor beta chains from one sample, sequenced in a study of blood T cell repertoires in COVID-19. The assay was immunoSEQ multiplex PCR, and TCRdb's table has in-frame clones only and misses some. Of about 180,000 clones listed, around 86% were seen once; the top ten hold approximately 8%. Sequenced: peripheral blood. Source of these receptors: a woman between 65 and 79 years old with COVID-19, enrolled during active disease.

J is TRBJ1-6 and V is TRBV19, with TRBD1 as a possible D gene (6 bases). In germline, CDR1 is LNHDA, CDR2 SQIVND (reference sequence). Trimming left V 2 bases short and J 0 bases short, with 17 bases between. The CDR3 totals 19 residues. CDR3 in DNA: TGTGCCAGTAGTATACAAGGACAGACGGCAAGCTCCTATAATTCACCCCTCCACTTT. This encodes CASSIQGQTASSYNSPLHF.

The chain's CDR3 is CASSRTTSGSPYNEQFF. The CDR3 DNA follows: TGTGCCAGCAGCCGGACGACTAGCGGGAGCCCTTACAATGAGCAGTTCTTC. This chain uses TRBV5-4 with TRBJ2-1; 12 bases are a match to TRBD2. The V and J ends lost 4 bases and 4 bases, in that order; junction bases with no gene match: 9. This CDR3 is 17 amino acids long. CDR1 and CDR2 (germline): SGHNT, YYREEE (reference sequence).

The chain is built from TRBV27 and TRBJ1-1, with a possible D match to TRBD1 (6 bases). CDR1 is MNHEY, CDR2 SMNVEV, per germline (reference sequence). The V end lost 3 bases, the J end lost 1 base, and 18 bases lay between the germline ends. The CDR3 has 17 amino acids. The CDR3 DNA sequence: TGTGCCAGCAGTTTCCACACCCCACAGGGACCGAACACTGAAGCTTTCTTT. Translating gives CASSFHTPQGPNTEAFF.

The CDR3 coding sequence is TGTGCCAGCAGCGTAACTTCCGGAAACATTCAGTACTTC. Protein: CASSVTSGNIQYF. The genes are TRBV9 and TRBJ2-4; D is undetermined. The V and J ends lost 1 base and 6 bases respectively, with 8 bases between them. This CDR3 spans 13 amino acids. Germline CDR1 SGDLS, CDR2 YYNGEE. The full variable domain, with the rest looked up from reference TRBV9 and TRBJ2-4, is DSGVTQTPKHLITATGQRVTLRCSPRSGDLSVYWYQQSLDQGLQFLIQYYNGEERAKGNILERFSAQQFPDLHSELNLSSLELGDSALYFCASSVTSGNIQYFGAGTRLSVL.

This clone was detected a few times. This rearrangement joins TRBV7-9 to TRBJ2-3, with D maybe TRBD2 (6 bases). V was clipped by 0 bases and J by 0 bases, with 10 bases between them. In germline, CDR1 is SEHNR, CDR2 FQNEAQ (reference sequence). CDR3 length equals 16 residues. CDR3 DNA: TGTGCCAGCAGCTTAGCGGTCGGGACTAGCACAGATACGCAGTATTTT. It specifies CASSLAVGTSTDTQYF.

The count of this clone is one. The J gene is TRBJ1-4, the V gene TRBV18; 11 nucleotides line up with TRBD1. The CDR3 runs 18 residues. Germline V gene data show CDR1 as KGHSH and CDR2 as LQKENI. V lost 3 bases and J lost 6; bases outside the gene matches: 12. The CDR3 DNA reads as TGTGCCAGCTCACCCTTCCGGGACAGGGGGATAGGAGATGAAAAACTGTTTTTT. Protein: CASSPFRDRGIGDEKLFF.

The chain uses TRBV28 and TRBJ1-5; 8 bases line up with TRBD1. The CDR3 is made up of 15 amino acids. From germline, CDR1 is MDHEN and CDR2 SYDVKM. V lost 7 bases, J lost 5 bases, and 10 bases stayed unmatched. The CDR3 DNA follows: TGTGCCAGCATGCCCCCCGGGACAGGTGATCAGCCCCAGCATTTT. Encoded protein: CASMPPGTGDQPQHF. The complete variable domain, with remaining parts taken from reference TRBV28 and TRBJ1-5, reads DVKVTQSSRYLVKRTGEKVFLECVQDMDHENMFWYRQDPGLGLRLIYFSYDVKMKEKGDIPEGYSVSREKKERFSLILESASTNQTSMYLCASMPPGTGDQPQHFGDGTRLSIL.